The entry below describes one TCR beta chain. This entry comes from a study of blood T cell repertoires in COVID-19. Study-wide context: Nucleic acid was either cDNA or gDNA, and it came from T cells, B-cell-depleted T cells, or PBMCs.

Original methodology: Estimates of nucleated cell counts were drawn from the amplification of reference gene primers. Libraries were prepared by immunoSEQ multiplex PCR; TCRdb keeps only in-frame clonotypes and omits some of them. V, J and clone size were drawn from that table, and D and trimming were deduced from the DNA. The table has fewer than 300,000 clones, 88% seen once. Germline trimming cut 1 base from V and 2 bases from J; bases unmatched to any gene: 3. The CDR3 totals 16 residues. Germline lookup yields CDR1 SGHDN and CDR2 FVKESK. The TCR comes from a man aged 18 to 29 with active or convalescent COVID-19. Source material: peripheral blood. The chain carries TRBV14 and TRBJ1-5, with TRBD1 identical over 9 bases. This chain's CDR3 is CASSQARDRGNQPQHF. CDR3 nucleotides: TGTGCCAGCAGCCAAGCCCGGGACAGGGGCAATCAGCCCCAGCATTTT.